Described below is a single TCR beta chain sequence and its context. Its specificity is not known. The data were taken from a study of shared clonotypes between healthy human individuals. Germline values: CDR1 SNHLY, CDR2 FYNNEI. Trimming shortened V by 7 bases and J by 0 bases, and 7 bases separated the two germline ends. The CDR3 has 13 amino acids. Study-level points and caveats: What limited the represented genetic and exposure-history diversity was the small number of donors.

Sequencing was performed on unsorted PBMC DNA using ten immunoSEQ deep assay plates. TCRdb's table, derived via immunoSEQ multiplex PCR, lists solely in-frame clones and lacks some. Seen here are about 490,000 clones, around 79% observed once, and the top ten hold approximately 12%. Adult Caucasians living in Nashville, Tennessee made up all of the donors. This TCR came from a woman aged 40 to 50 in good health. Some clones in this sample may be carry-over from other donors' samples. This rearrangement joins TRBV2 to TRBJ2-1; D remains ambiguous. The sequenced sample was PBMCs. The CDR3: CASTFSSYNEQFF. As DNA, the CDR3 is TGTGCCAGCACGTTTTCCTCCTACAATGAGCAGTTCTTC.